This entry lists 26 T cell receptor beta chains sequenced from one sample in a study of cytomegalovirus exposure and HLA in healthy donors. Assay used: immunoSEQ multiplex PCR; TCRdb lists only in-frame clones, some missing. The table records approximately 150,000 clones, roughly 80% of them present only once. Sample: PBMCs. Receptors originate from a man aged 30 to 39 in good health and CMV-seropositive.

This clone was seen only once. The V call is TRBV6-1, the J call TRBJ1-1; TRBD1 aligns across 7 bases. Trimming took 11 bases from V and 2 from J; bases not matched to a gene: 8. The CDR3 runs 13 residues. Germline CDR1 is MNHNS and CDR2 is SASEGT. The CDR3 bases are TGTGCCGGGCGGACAGGAAGTAACACTGAAGCTTTCTTT. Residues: CAGRTGSNTEAFF.

The CDR3 region is CASSEAGGSPEPQHF. CDR3 nucleotide sequence: TGTGCCAGCAGTGAAGCGGGGGGGTCCCCGGAGCCCCAGCATTTT. The rearrangement links TRBV6-1 to TRBJ1-5; TRBD1 might be the D (5 bases). V dropped 0 bases and J dropped 8 bases, with 14 bases sitting between them. Per germline, CDR1 MNHNS and CDR2 SASEGT. The CDR3 length is 15 residues.

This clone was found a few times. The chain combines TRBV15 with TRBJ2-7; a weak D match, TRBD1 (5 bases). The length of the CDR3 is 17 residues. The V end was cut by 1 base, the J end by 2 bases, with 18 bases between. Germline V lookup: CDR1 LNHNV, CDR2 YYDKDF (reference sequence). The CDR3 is CATSRGTLTGLPYEQYF. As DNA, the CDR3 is TGTGCCACCAGCAGAGGAACCCTAACAGGCTTACCCTACGAGCAGTACTTC.

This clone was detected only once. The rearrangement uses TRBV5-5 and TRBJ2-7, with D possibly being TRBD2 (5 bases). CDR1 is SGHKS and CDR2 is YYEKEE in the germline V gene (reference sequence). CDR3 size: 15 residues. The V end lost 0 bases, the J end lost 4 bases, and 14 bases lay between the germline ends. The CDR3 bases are TGTGCCAGCAGCTTGGAGCTAGCTAGGCTTTACGAGCAGTACTTC. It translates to CASSLELARLYEQYF.

DNA of the CDR3: TGCGCCAGCAGCCAAGTTTGGAGCGGGGGGGCCCCAGATACGCAGTATTTT. This encodes CASSQVWSGGAPDTQYF. V usage is TRBV4-1 and J usage is TRBJ2-3; TRBD2 agrees at 10 bases. The CDR3 is made up of 17 amino acids. Germline CDR1 and CDR2: MGHRA and YSYEKL. Trimming at V came to 1 base and at J to 4 bases, leaving 8 bases not matched to a gene.

The CDR3 DNA sequence: TGCGCCAGCAGCCAAGATCCCAGGGGCGGATACAATGAGCAGTTCTTC. Translation gives CASSQDPRGGYNEQFF. The J gene is TRBJ2-1, the V gene TRBV4-3; D is possibly TRBD1 (6 bases). The CDR3 is 16 amino acids. Trimming took 0 bases from V and 4 from J, leaving 13 bases between them. Germline assignment: CDR1 LGHNA and CDR2 YSLEER.

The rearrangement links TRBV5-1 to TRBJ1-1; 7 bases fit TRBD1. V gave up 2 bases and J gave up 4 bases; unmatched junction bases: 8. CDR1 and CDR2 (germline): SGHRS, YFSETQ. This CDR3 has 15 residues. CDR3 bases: TGCGCCAGCAGCTTAACAGGGGATGGTGGCACTGAAGCTTTCTTT. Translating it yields CASSLTGDGGTEAFF.

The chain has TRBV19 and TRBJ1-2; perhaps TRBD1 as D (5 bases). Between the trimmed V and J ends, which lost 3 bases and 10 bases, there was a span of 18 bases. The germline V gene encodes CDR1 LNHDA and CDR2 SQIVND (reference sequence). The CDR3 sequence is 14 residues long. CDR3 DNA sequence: TGTGCCAGTAGTATGGGGGGGATGGTCATCGACTACACCTTC. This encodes CASSMGGMVIDYTF.

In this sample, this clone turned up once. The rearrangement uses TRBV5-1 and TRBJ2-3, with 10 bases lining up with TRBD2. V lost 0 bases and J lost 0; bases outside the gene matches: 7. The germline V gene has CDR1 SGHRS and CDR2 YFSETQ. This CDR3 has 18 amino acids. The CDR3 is CASSLVLAGATSTDTQYF. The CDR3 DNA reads TGCGCCAGCAGCTTGGTGCTAGCGGGGGCCACTAGCACAGATACGCAGTATTTT. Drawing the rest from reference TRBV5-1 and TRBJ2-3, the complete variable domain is KAGVTQTPRYLIKTRGQQVTLSCSPISGHRSVSWYQQTPGQGLQFLFEYFSETQRNKGNFPGRFSGRQFSNSRSEMNVSTLELGDSALYLCASSLVLAGATSTDTQYFGPGTRLTVL.

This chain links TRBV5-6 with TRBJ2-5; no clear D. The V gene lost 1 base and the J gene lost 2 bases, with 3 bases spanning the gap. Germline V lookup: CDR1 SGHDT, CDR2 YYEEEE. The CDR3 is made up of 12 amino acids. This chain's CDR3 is CASSLTQETQYF. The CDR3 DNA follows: TGTGCCAGCAGCTTGACTCAAGAGACCCAGTACTTC.

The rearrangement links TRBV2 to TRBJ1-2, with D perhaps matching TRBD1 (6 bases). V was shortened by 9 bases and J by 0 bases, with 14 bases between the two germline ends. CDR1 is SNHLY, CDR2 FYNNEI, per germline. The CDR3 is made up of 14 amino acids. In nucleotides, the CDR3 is TGTGCCAGTGTGCACAGGGAAGCTAACTATGGCTACACCTTC. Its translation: CASVHREANYGYTF.

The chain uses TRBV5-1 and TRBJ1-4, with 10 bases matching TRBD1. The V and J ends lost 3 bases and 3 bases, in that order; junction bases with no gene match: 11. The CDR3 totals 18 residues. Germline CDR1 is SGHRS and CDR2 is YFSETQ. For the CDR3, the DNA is TGCGCCAGCAGCTCAGGTCCCGGGACAGGGGTCCCTAATGAAAAACTGTTTTTT. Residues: CASSSGPGTGVPNEKLFF. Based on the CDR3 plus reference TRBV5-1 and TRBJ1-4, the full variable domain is KAGVTQTPRYLIKTRGQQVTLSCSPISGHRSVSWYQQTPGQGLQFLFEYFSETQRNKGNFPGRFSGRQFSNSRSEMNVSTLELGDSALYLCASSSGPGTGVPNEKLFFGSGTQLSVL.

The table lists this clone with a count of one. CDR3 nucleotide sequence: TGCGCCAGCAGCCAAGATGAAAACAGGGCGGAGACCCAGTACTTC. The encoded protein is CASSQDENRAETQYF. The rearrangement links TRBV4-3 to TRBJ2-5, with a weak D call TRBD1 (6 bases). Germline CDR1 is LGHNA and CDR2 is YSLEER. Between the trimmed V and J ends, which lost 0 bases and 5 bases, there was a span of 13 bases. The CDR3 runs 15 residues.

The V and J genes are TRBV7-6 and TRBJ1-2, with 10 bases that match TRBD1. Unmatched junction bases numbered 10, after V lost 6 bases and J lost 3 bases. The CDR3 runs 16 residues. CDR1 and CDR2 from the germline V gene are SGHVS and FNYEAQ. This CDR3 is CASRQTGGEGDYGYTF. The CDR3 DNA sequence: TGTGCCAGCAGACAGACAGGGGGCGAAGGTGACTATGGCTACACCTTC. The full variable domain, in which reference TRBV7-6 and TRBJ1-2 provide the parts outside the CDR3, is GAGVSQSPRYKVTKRGQDVALRCDPISGHVSLYWYRQALGQGPEFLTYFNYEAQQDKSGLPNDRFSAERPEGSISTLTIQRTEQRDSAMYRCASRQTGGEGDYGYTFGSGTRLTVV.

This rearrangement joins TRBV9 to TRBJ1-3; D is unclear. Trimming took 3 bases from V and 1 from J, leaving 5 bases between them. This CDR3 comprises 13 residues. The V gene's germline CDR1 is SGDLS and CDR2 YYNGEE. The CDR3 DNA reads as TGTGCCAGCAGCGGTATATCTGGAAACACCATATATTTT. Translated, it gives CASSGISGNTIYF.

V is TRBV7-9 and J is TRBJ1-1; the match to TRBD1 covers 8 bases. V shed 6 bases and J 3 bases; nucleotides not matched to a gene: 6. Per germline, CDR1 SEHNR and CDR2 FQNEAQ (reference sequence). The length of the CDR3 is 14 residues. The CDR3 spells CASRDPGGYTEAFF. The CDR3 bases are TGTGCCAGCAGGGATCCAGGGGGCTACACTGAAGCTTTCTTT. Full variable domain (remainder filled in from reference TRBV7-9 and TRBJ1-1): DTGVSQNPRHKITKRGQNVTFRCDPISEHNRLYWYRQTLGQGPEFLTYFQNEAQLEKSRLLSDRFSAERPKGSFSTLEIQRTEQGDSAMYLCASRDPGGYTEAFFGQGTRLTVV.

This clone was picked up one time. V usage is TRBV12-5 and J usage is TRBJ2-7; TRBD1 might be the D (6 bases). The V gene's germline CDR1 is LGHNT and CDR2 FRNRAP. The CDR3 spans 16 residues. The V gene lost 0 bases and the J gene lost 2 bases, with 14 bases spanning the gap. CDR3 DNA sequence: TGTGCTAGTGGTTTGGTACTAGGGACATTAGCCTACGAGCAGTACTTC. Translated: CASGLVLGTLAYEQYF.

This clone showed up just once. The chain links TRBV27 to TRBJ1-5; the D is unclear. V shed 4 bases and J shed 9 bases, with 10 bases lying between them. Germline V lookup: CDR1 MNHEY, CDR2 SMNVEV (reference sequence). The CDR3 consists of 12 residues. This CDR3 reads CASSSPGGPQHF. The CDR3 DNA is TGTGCCAGCAGTTCGCCTGGAGGGCCCCAGCATTTT.

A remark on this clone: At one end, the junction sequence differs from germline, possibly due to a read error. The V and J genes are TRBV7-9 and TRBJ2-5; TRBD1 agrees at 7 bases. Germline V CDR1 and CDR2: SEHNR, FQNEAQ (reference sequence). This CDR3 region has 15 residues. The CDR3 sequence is CASSLVGGAGETQYF. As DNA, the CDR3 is TGTGCCAGCAGTTTAGTAGGGGGCGCGGGAGAGACCCAGTACTTC.

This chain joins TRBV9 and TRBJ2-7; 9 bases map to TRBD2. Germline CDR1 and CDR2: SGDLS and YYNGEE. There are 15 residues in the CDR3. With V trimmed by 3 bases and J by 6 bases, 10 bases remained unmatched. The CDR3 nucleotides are TGTGCCAGCAGCGCACCGGGACTAGCCTCTGGCGAGCAGTACTTC. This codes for CASSAPGLASGEQYF. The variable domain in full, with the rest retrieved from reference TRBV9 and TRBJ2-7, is DSGVTQTPKHLITATGQRVTLRCSPRSGDLSVYWYQQSLDQGLQFLIQYYNGEERAKGNILERFSAQQFPDLHSELNLSSLELGDSALYFCASSAPGLASGEQYFGPGTRLTVT.

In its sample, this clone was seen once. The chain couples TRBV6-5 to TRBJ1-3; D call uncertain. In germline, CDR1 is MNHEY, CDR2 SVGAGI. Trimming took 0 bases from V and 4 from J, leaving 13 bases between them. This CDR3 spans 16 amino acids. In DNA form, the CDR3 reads TGTGCCAGCAGTTACTCGAGATGGACTCCAGGAAACACCATATATTTT. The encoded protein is CASSYSRWTPGNTIYF.

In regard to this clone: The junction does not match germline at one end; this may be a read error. CDR3 amino acids: CASSPGQSPYEQYF. The CDR3 region has the DNA TGTGCTAGCAGCCCGGGACAGTCCCCCTACGAGCAGTACTTC. The chain links TRBV7-7 to TRBJ2-7, with 7 bases that match TRBD1. The CDR3 loop spans 14 amino acids. CDR1 is SSHAT, CDR2 FNYEAQ, per germline (reference sequence). Combining the CDR3 with reference TRBV7-7 and TRBJ2-7 gives the whole variable domain GAGVSQSPRYKVTKRGQDVTLRCDPISSHATLYWYQQALGQGPEFLTYFNYEAQPDKSGLPSDRFSAERPEGSISTLTIQRTEQRDSAMYRCASSPGQSPYEQYFGPGTRLTVT.

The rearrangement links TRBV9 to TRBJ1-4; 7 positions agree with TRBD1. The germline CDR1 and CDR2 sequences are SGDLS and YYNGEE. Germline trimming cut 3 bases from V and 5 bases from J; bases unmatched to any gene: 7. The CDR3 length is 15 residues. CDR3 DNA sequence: TGTGCCAGCAGCGGCCGGGACAGTGAAAATGAAAAACTGTTTTTT. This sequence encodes CASSGRDSENEKLFF.

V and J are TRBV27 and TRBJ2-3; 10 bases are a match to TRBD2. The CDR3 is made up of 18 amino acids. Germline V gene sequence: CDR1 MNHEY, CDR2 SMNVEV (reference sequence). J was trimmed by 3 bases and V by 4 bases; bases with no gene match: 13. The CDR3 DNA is TGTGCCAGCAGTTATAGGGGGCAACTAGCGGGGATAACAGATACGCAGTATTTT. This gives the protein CASSYRGQLAGITDTQYF.

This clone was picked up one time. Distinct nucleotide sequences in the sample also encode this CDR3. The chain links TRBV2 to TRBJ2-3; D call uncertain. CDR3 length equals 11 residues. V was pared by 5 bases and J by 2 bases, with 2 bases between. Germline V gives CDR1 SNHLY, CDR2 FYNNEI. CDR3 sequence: CASSYTDTQYF. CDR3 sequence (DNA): TGTGCCAGCAGTTACACAGATACGCAGTATTTT.

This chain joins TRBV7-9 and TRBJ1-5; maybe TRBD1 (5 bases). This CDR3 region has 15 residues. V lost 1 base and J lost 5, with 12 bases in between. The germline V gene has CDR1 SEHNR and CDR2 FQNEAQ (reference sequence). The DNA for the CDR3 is TGTGCCAGCAGCTTAGTACAGGCGCTGGATCAGCCCCAGCATTTT. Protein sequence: CASSLVQALDQPQHF.